This T cell receptor (beta chain) derives from a study of technical replicates of blood from a handful of donors. Assay: immunoSEQ multiplex PCR; the TCRdb copy retains only in-frame clones and omits some. The sample lists under 110,000 clones; around 96% were seen once. The V gene's germline CDR1 is SEHNR and CDR2 FQNEAQ (reference sequence). The V end lost 8 bases, the J end lost 13 bases, and 14 bases lay between the germline ends. The CDR3 runs to 10 residues. The clonotype comes from a human donor in good health. The sample consisted of T cells isolated from PBMCs. The chain carries TRBV7-9 and TRBJ1-1, with D possibly TRBD1 on 5 matching bases. The CDR3 loop is CASSPKGLFF. The CDR3 DNA follows: TGTGCCAGCTCCCCAAAGGGGCTTTTCTTT.